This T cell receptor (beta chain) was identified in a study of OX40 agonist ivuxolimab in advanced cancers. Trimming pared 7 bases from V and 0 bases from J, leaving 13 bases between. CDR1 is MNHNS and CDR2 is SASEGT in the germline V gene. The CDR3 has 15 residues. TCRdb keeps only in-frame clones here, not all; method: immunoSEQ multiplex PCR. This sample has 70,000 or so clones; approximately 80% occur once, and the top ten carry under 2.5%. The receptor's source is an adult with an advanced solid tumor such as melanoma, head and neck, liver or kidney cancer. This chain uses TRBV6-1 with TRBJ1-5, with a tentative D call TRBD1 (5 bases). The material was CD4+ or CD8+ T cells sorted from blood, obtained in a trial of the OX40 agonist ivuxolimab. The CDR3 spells CASTFDSYSNQPQHF. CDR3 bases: TGTGCCAGCACCTTCGACAGTTATAGCAATCAGCCCCAGCATTTT.